A single sample gave rise to the 4 T cell receptor beta chains below, sequenced in a study of CD8 T cells in Susac syndrome. RNA in amounts of roughly 0.45 to 1 ug was reverse transcribed with random hexamers. TCRdb independently ran MiXCR on the immunoSEQ multiplex PCR reads; one entry per CDR3 protein. The sample lists some 150,000 distinct CDR3 sequences, almost 96% occurring once. Material: CD4+ T cells from PBMCs. The receptors were sampled from a human donor with Susac syndrome.

The V and J genes are TRBV12-3 or TRBV12-4 and TRBJ1-2; D is undetermined. This CDR3 region has 11 residues. V lost 7 bases, J lost 6 bases, and 9 bases lay in between. CDR3: CASKTSDGYTF. CDR3 in DNA: TGTGCCAGCAAAACCTCGGATGGCTACACCTTC.

The chain recombines TRBV9 with TRBJ1-1; D not certain. The CDR3 is 13 residues long. Looked up from germline, CDR1 is SGDLS and CDR2 is YYNGEE. The V end lost 4 bases, the J end lost 3 bases, and 10 bases lay between the germline ends. Here the CDR3 DNA reads TGTGCCAGCAGCACTAGTAGGGACACTGAAGCTTTCTTT. It is translated as CASSTSRDTEAFF.

The genes are TRBV12-5 and TRBJ2-1; D not certain. Looked up from germline, CDR1 is LGHNT and CDR2 is FRNRAP. V was trimmed by 1 base and J by 9 bases, leaving 10 bases between them. The CDR3 runs 13 residues. The CDR3 bases are TGTGCTAGTGGTTTGGCTTTAGTGGGTGAGCAGTTCTTC. Its translation is CASGLALVGEQFF.

The chain joins TRBV19 to TRBJ1-6, with a possible D match to TRBD1 (5 bases). The germline gives CDR1 LNHDA, CDR2 SQIVND (reference sequence). Trimming cost V 3 bases and J 6 bases, with 15 bases left between them. The CDR3 has 16 amino acids. The CDR3 region is CASSIGGGGLNSPLHF. DNA of the CDR3: TGTGCCAGTAGTATCGGAGGCGGGGGTCTTAATTCACCCCTCCACTTT.